Presented here are 17 T cell receptor beta chains from one specimen sequenced in a study of shared clonotypes between healthy human individuals (dated by TCRdb to about 2020). The library came from the immunoSEQ multiplex PCR assay. TCRdb limited this immuneACCESS table to in-frame rearrangements with V and J called. A share of clones is missing; checked studies link under half to unresolved V genes, and the rest is unexplained. This sample comprises 2,100,000 or so clones, 90% to 96% of them detected only once. More than 0.1% of the sample belongs to the ten largest clones. The sequencing sample was made of naive CD4+ T cells sorted from blood. The label giving this sample's cell subset or site can be read as: CD45RA+ positively selected. The origin of the receptors is a man aged 18 to 30 in good health.

The genes are TRBV7-8 and TRBJ1-3, with 11 nucleotides matching TRBD1. The CDR3 has 15 amino acids. Germline loops: CDR1 SGHVS, CDR2 FQNEAQ. J was trimmed by 5 bases and V by 5 bases; bases with no gene match: 5. The CDR3 coding sequence is TGTGCCAGCAGCGGAGGACAGGGGGCGAGAAACACCATATATTTT. Its translation is CASSGGQGARNTIYF.

This chain connects TRBV2 to TRBJ1-4, with TRBD1 matching 9 bases. The CDR3 has 16 residues. Losses at the gene ends were 5 bases for V and 7 bases for J; bases not matched to a gene: 11. Per the germline V gene, CDR1 is SNHLY and CDR2 is FYNNEI. The chain's CDR3 is CASSWGTGKRGEKLFF. The CDR3 nucleotides read TGTGCCAGCAGTTGGGGGACAGGGAAACGCGGTGAAAAACTGTTTTTT.

This chain links TRBV25-1 with TRBJ1-2; TRBD1 aligns across 7 bases. The CDR3 covers 15 residues. V trimming: 1 base; J trimming: 6 bases; junction bases outside the gene matches: 8. Germline-derived CDR1 and CDR2 are MGHDK and SYGVNS. The CDR3 region is CASSEFEGGLHGYTF. In DNA, the CDR3 is TGTGCCAGCAGTGAATTTGAAGGGGGCCTTCATGGCTACACCTTC.

The rearrangement uses TRBV11-2 and TRBJ1-4; perhaps TRBD1 as D (5 bases). The CDR3 covers 15 residues. The germline V gene has CDR1 SGHAT and CDR2 FQNNGV. Trimming cost V 5 bases and J 4 bases, with 14 bases left between them. CDR3 nucleotide sequence: TGTGCCAGCAGCCGGGGACTAGTTGATAATGAAAAACTGTTTTTT. Translation: CASSRGLVDNEKLFF. Variable domain in full (rest from reference TRBV11-2 and TRBJ1-4): EAGVAQSPRYKIIEKRQSVAFWCNPISGHATLYWYQQILGQGPKLLIQFQNNGVVDDSQLPKDRFSAERLKGVDSTLKIQPAKLEDSAVYLCASSRGLVDNEKLFFGSGTQLSVL.

This sequence joins TRBV10-3 and TRBJ2-3; D unresolved. With 5 bases removed from V and 1 base from J, the gap between germline ends came to 4 bases. The CDR3 extends over 12 amino acids. Germline-derived CDR1 and CDR2 are ENHRY and SYGVKD. This CDR3 is CAISQRTDTQYF. In DNA, the CDR3 is TGTGCCATCAGTCAACGCACAGATACGCAGTATTTT.

V gene TRBV2 combines with J gene TRBJ1-6; D might be TRBD1 (6 bases). V gave up 6 bases and J gave up 13 bases, with 19 bases separating them. The CDR3 consists of 14 residues. Germline V gene lookup returns CDR1 SNHLY and CDR2 FYNNEI. CDR3 in amino acids: CASRGFDAGAPLHF. CDR3 bases: TGTGCCAGCAGGGGGTTTGACGCAGGGGCCCCCCTCCACTTT.

Points on this clone: Other DNA sequences in this sample translate to the same CDR3. The V gene is TRBV2, the J gene TRBJ1-6, with D possibly TRBD1 on 5 matching bases. Trimming took 4 bases from V and 10 from J, leaving 5 bases between them. Germline V lookup: CDR1 SNHLY, CDR2 FYNNEI. This CDR3 is 11 amino acids long. CDR3 nucleotide sequence: TGTGCCAGCAGTGGGGGGTCACCCCTCCACTTT. The encoded protein is CASSGGSPLHF.

The chain couples TRBV2 to TRBJ1-2; D gene unclear. CDR3 length: 12 amino acids. Trimming cost V 7 bases and J 9 bases, with 15 bases left between them. Looked up from germline, CDR1 is SNHLY and CDR2 is FYNNEI. The CDR3 coding sequence is TGTGCCAGCACCACTGCAAAAATCAGCTACACCTTC. It yields the protein CASTTAKISYTF.

The gene calls are TRBV7-9 and TRBJ2-4; D gene ambiguous. The CDR3 is made up of 14 amino acids. Trimming stripped 1 base from V and 0 bases from J, with 4 bases between. Germline V gene lookup returns CDR1 SEHNR and CDR2 FQNEAQ (reference sequence). Written as DNA, the CDR3 is TGTGCCAGCAGCTTAGGACAAGCCAAAAACATTCAGTACTTC. Amino acids: CASSLGQAKNIQYF.

The V gene is TRBV6-6, the J gene TRBJ2-7, with 7 bases identical to TRBD2. V lost 6 bases to trimming and J lost 2 bases; unmatched junction nucleotides: 4. CDR3 size: 13 residues. CDR1 and CDR2 from the germline V gene are MNHNY and SVGAGI (reference sequence). Here the CDR3 DNA reads TGTGCCAGCAGGACTAGCCAAGCCTACGAGCAGTACTTC. Encoded protein: CASRTSQAYEQYF.

The chain is built from TRBV5-1 and TRBJ2-7; 8 bases align to TRBD2. V was pared by 3 bases and J by 1 base, with 9 bases of the junction left unmatched. The CDR3 length is 16 residues. Germline CDR1 and CDR2: SGHRS and YFSETQ. In DNA, the CDR3 is TGCGCCAGCAGCTCGGGGGGGGCCGAAGGTTCCTACGAGCAGTACTTC. Amino acid sequence: CASSSGGAEGSYEQYF.

This chain uses TRBV2 with TRBJ2-7; 8 nucleotides line up with TRBD1. Germline CDR1 is SNHLY and CDR2 is FYNNEI. V lost 6 bases, J lost 3 bases, and 7 bases stayed unmatched. The CDR3 contains 14 residues. CDR3 loop: CASRPGTGNYEQYF. DNA of the CDR3: TGTGCCAGCAGGCCGGGGACAGGCAACTACGAGCAGTACTTC.

The genes are TRBV28 and TRBJ2-4; 7 positions match TRBD1. CDR3 length: 17 residues. Germline assignment: CDR1 MDHEN and CDR2 SYDVKM. Trimming removed 2 bases from V and 4 bases from J; junction bases left unmatched: 11. The CDR3 sequence is CASSLSKGQRQKNIQYF. In nucleotides, the CDR3 is TGTGCCAGCAGTTTAAGTAAGGGACAGCGCCAGAAAAACATTCAGTACTTC.

The chain carries TRBV19 and TRBJ2-7, with D perhaps matching TRBD1 or TRBD2 (5 bases each). Germline CDR1 is LNHDA and CDR2 is SQIVND (reference sequence). Trimming left V 6 bases short and J 3 bases short, with 18 bases between. CDR3 length: 15 amino acids. The CDR3 here is CASSLASGGGYEQYF. CDR3 sequence (DNA): TGTGCCAGTAGCCTCGCGAGTGGGGGTGGCTACGAGCAGTACTTC.

V is TRBV6-5 and J is TRBJ2-7; D gene unclear. V lost 0 bases and J 3 bases, leaving 9 bases between the germline ends. Germline assignment: CDR1 MNHEY and CDR2 SVGAGI. The length of the CDR3 is 14 residues. DNA of the CDR3: TGTGCCAGCAGTTACTCGGTGGCTAACTACGAGCAGTACTTC. Translating it yields CASSYSVANYEQYF.

The V and J genes are TRBV7-8 and TRBJ2-5, with 10 bases lining up with TRBD2. Germline CDR1 and CDR2: SGHVS and FQNEAQ. This CDR3 region has 15 residues. The junction had 3 bases not matched to a gene; V was cut back by 1 base and J by 4 bases. The DNA of the CDR3 is TGTGCCAGCAGCTTAGAGGCTAGCGGGAGAGAGACCCAGTACTTC. It translates to CASSLEASGRETQYF.

This clone was seen just once. CDR3 bases: TGCGCCAGCAGCTCGGACCCTCACCGACAGGGCAGCACTGAAGCTTTCTTT. This sequence encodes CASSSDPHRQGSTEAFF. The genes are TRBV5-1 and TRBJ1-1; 7 bases are a match to TRBD1. The V segment lost 3 bases and the J segment 4 bases; nucleotides outside the gene matches: 15. The CDR3 is 17 residues long. Germline V gives CDR1 SGHRS, CDR2 YFSETQ.